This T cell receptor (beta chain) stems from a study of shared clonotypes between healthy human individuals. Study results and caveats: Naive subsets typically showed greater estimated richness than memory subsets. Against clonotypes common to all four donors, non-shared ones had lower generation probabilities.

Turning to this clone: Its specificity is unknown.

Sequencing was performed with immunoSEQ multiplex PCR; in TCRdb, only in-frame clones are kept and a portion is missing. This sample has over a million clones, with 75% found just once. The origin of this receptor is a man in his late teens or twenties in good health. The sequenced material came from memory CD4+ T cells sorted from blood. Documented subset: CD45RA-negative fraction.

CDR3 loop: CSVEPAGAFF. CDR3 coding DNA: TGCAGCGTTGAACCAGCCGGAGCTTTCTTT. This chain links TRBV29-1 with TRBJ1-1; D unresolved. The CDR3 spans 10 residues. CDR1 SQVTM and CDR2 ANQGSEA come from the germline V gene. V shed 2 bases and J shed 10 bases, with 8 bases lying between them.